The clone carrying this TCR beta chain occurred a few times. Its antigen remains unidentified. Employing constant-segment primers, 5'RACE generated TCR alpha and TCR beta cDNA libraries bearing sample barcodes and UMIs. TCRdb re-called the 5' RACE reads through MiXCR, storing one row per CDR3 protein. The repertoire holds hundreds of thousands of distinct CDR3 sequences, with about 25% as singletons. This sample is drawn from a study of T-cell memory formation after mild COVID-19. V lost 1 base, J lost 5 bases, and 12 bases lay in between. Germline V CDR1 and CDR2: SEHNR, FQNEAQ (reference sequence). The CDR3 has 14 residues. Overall study findings and caveats: Contracting CD8+ clones were enriched in EMRA, CD4+ mainly in CM and EM. That cross-reactive memory joined was suggested by some responding clones appearing in pre-infection memory.

Source material: PBMCs or a T cell subset sorted from them (not recorded which). The TCR was taken from an adult woman who had mild COVID-19 (a few samples of this study predate the infection). Cell type and time point are not known. The chain has TRBV7-9 and TRBJ2-7; no reliable D call. In nucleotides, the CDR3 is TGTGCCAGCAGCTTAGAACCCTTTTGGGACGAGCAGTACTTC. Translation gives CASSLEPFWDEQYF.